Below are 15 T cell receptor beta chains sequenced from a single sample in a study of memory CD4+ T cells and cytomegalovirus serostatus. TCRdb keeps only in-frame clones here, not all; method: immunoSEQ multiplex PCR. The sample has about 58,000 clones; about four fifths are singletons. The sort gate was single viable CD3+CD4+CD8-CD45RO+ cells for memory CD4+ T cells. The sample was memory CD4+ T cells from blood. These receptors all stem from an adult in good health and CMV-seronegative. Some clones in this sample may be carry-over from other donors' samples.

This clone showed up just a few times. The CDR3 DNA follows: TGTGCCAGCTCAACCAACAGGGGAAATTCACCCCTCCACTTT. Its translation is CASSTNRGNSPLHF. J is TRBJ1-6 and V is TRBV19; 7 nucleotides line up with TRBD1. The CDR3 extends over 14 amino acids. V trimming: 9 bases; J trimming: 7 bases; junction bases outside the gene matches: 9. Germline CDR1 LNHDA, CDR2 SQIVND (reference sequence).

The gene calls are TRBV5-1 and TRBJ2-5, with TRBD2 matching over 9 bases. The CDR3 covers 14 residues. Germline CDR1 reads SGHRS; CDR2 reads YFSETQ. J was trimmed by 4 bases and V by 7 bases; bases with no gene match: 8. This chain's CDR3 is CASWAGGPGETQYF. In DNA, the CDR3 is TGCGCCAGCTGGGCGGGAGGGCCGGGAGAGACCCAGTACTTC. Full variable domain (missing parts from reference TRBV5-1 and TRBJ2-5): KAGVTQTPRYLIKTRGQQVTLSCSPISGHRSVSWYQQTPGQGLQFLFEYFSETQRNKGNFPGRFSGRQFSNSRSEMNVSTLELGDSALYLCASWAGGPGETQYFGPGTRLLVL.

CDR3 in amino acids: CASHTSNYEQYF. CDR3 in DNA: TGTGCCAGCCATACTAGTAACTACGAGCAGTACTTC. This chain links TRBV28 with TRBJ2-7, with TRBD2 as a possible D gene (5 bases). V was cut by 8 bases and J by 3 bases, with 11 bases left in between. Germline V gene lookup returns CDR1 MDHEN and CDR2 SYDVKM. The CDR3 is made up of 12 amino acids.

The chain is built from TRBV7-2 and TRBJ1-3; D gene ambiguous. CDR1 and CDR2 (germline): SGHTA, FQGNSA. The CDR3 loop spans 15 amino acids. V lost 2 bases to trimming and J lost 4 bases, with 12 bases between them. The CDR3 protein is CASSLPRGYGNTIYF. CDR3 nucleotide sequence: TGTGCCAGCAGCTTACCTCGTGGATACGGAAACACCATATATTTT.

The chain couples TRBV5-6 to TRBJ1-1, with D possibly TRBD1 on 6 matching bases. The CDR3 is 17 residues long. Trimming took 0 bases from V and 4 from J, leaving 19 bases between them. Looked up from germline, CDR1 is SGHDT and CDR2 is YYEEEE. The chain's CDR3 is CASSLVAGVSVGTEAFF. DNA for the CDR3: TGTGCCAGCAGCTTGGTGGCAGGGGTTAGCGTGGGCACTGAAGCTTTCTTT.

The chain couples TRBV28 to TRBJ1-1, with unresolved D. The germline V gene encodes CDR1 MDHEN and CDR2 SYDVKM. V lost 2 bases and J lost 5, with 6 bases in between. The CDR3 extends over 12 amino acids. CDR3 in amino acids: CASSLVWTEAFF. The CDR3 coding sequence is TGTGCCAGCAGTTTAGTGTGGACTGAAGCTTTCTTT. Based on the CDR3 plus reference TRBV28 and TRBJ1-1, the full variable domain is DVKVTQSSRYLVKRTGEKVFLECVQDMDHENMFWYRQDPGLGLRLIYFSYDVKMKEKGDIPEGYSVSREKKERFSLILESASTNQTSMYLCASSLVWTEAFFGQGTRLTVV.

CDR3 sequence (DNA): TGTGCCGTTAGAGACAGGGGGAACACTGAAGCTTTCTTT. This gives the protein CAVRDRGNTEAFF. V gene TRBV6-1 combines with J gene TRBJ1-1, with 8 bases lining up with TRBD1. V trimming: 11 bases; J trimming: 1 base; junction bases outside the gene matches: 6. Germline CDR1 is MNHNS and CDR2 is SASEGT. The CDR3 has 13 residues.

J is TRBJ1-3 and V is TRBV19; D is uncertain. Per the germline V gene, CDR1 is LNHDA and CDR2 is SQIVND (reference sequence). The CDR3 spans 14 residues. Deletions cut 6 bases from V and 0 bases from J, with 9 bases between. The CDR3 DNA follows: TGTGCCAGTAGCGCAGCCTACTCTGGAAACACCATATATTTT. It encodes CASSAAYSGNTIYF.

The V gene is TRBV11-3, the J gene TRBJ1-2; 7 positions agree with TRBD1. Germline V CDR1 and CDR2: SGHNT, YENEEA. Trimming took 4 bases from V and 4 from J; bases not matched to a gene: 9. The CDR3 extends over 15 amino acids. In DNA, the CDR3 is TGTGCCAGCAGCTCGCAGGACAGGCTACGCTATGGCTACACCTTC. It translates to CASSSQDRLRYGYTF. The entire variable domain, with the rest obtained from reference TRBV11-3 and TRBJ1-2, is as follows: EAGVVQSPRYKIIEKKQPVAFWCNPISGHNTLYWYLQNLGQGPELLIRYENEEAVDDSQLPKDRFSAERLKGVDSTLKIQPAELGDSAVYLCASSSQDRLRYGYTFGSGTRLTVV.

The chain links TRBV6-5 to TRBJ1-1; possible D gene TRBD1, 5 bases. Trimming pared 0 bases from V and 7 bases from J, leaving 12 bases between. Germline V CDR1 and CDR2: MNHEY, SVGAGI. The CDR3 contains 14 residues. The CDR3 protein is CASSYSGTRGEAFF. As DNA, the CDR3 is TGTGCCAGCAGTTACTCGGGCACGAGGGGTGAAGCTTTCTTT.

The chain joins TRBV2 to TRBJ1-5; D may be TRBD1 (6 bases). CDR3 length: 14 amino acids. V lost 7 bases to trimming and J lost 4 bases, with 14 bases between them. Germline V gene data show CDR1 as SNHLY and CDR2 as FYNNEI. CDR3 residues: CASTKTGPNQPQHF. Here the CDR3 DNA reads TGTGCCAGCACCAAAACAGGGCCAAATCAGCCCCAGCATTTT.

This chain joins TRBV29-1 and TRBJ1-5, with TRBD1 as a possible D gene (5 bases). The CDR3 has 15 residues. Trimming took 8 bases from V and 5 from J, leaving 22 bases between them. Germline V gene sequence: CDR1 SQVTM, CDR2 ANQGSEA. The chain's CDR3 is CSRSRPGGDDQPQHF. CDR3 in DNA: TGCAGCAGATCCCGTCCGGGAGGGGACGATCAGCCCCAGCATTTT.

V and J are TRBV30 and TRBJ2-3; TRBD2 might be the D (6 bases). The CDR3 runs 17 residues. Trimming removed 2 bases at V and 2 bases at J, with 20 bases between. CDR1 GTSNPN and CDR2 SVGIG come from the germline V gene (reference sequence). Written as DNA, the CDR3 is TGTGCCTGGAGTATCCCGTCTAGCGTGAAACCCACAGATACGCAGTATTTT. It codes for CAWSIPSSVKPTDTQYF.

This clone was seen a single time. This chain uses TRBV28 with TRBJ1-1; TRBD1 aligns across 7 bases. Germline V CDR1 and CDR2: MDHEN, SYDVKM. The CDR3 is 15 amino acids. With V trimmed by 5 bases and J by 2 bases, 8 bases remained unmatched. CDR3 in DNA: TGTGCCAGCAGTCCCCTGGGACAGCGTAACACTGAAGCTTTCTTT. This gives the protein CASSPLGQRNTEAFF.

This rearrangement joins TRBV27 to TRBJ1-1, with 8 nucleotides matching TRBD1. CDR1 is MNHEY and CDR2 is SMNVEV in the germline V gene (reference sequence). V was pared by 5 bases and J by 5 bases, with 13 bases of the junction left unmatched. The CDR3 contains 16 residues. The CDR3 spells CASSRGRGQRWTEAFF. The CDR3 region has the DNA TGTGCCAGCAGTAGGGGCAGGGGGCAGAGGTGGACTGAAGCTTTCTTT.